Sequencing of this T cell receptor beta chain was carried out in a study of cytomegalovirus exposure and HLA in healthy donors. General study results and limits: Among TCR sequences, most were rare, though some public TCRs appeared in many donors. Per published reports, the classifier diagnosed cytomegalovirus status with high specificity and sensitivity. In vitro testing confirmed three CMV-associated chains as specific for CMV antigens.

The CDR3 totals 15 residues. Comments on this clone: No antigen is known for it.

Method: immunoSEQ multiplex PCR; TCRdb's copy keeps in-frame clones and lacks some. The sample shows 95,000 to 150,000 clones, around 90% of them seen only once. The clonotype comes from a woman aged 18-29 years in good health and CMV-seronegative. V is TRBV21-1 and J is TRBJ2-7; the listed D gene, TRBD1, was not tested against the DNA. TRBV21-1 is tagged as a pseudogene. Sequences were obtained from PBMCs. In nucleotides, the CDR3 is TGTGCCAGCAGCAGACCCGGGACAGGGGCCTACGAGCAGTACTTC. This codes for CASSRPGTGAYEQYF.